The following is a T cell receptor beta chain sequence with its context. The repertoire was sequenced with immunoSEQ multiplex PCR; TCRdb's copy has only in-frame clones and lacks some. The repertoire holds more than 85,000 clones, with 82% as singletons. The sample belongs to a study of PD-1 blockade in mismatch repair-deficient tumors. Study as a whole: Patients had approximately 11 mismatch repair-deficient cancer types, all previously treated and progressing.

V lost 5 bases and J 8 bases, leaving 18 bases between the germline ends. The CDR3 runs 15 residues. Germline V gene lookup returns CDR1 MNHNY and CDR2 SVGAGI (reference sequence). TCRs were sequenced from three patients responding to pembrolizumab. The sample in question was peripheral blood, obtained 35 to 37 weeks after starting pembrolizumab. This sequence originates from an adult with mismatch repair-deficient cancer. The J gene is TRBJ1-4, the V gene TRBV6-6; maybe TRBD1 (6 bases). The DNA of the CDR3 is TGTGCCAGCAGTCGTACAGGGTTACCCACCGAAAAACTGTTTTTT. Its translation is CASSRTGLPTEKLFF.